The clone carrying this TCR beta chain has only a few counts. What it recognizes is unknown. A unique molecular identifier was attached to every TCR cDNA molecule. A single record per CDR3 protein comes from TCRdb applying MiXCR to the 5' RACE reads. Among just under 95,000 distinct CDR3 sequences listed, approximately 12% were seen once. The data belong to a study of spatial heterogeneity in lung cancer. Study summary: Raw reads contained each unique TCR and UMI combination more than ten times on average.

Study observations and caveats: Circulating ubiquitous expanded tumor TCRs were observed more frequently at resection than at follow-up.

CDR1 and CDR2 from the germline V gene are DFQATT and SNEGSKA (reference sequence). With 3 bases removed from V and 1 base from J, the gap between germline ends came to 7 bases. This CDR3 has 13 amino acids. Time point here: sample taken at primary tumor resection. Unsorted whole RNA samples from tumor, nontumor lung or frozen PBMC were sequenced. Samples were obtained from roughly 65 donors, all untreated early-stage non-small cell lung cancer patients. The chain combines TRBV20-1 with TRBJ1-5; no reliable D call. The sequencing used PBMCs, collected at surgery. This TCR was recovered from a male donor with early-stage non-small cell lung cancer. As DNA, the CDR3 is TGCAGTGCTAGTCAAAACAGCAATCAGCCCCAGCATTTT. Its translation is CSASQNSNQPQHF.